Each of the 25 T cell receptor beta chains below was sequenced from the same sample in a study of control samples from healthy donors and cancer patients. Profiled with immunoSEQ multiplex PCR; TCRdb holds only in-frame clones, not every one. Counted here are thousands of clones, more than 70% occurring once; the ten biggest clones make up around 28%. Source material: PBMCs. The receptor source for this set is a man in his sixties or seventies with lung cancer.

This clone showed up just once. V gene TRBV6-5 combines with J gene TRBJ1-2, with D tentatively TRBD1 (5 bases). V dropped 8 bases and J dropped 4 bases, with 17 bases sitting between them. The CDR3 spans 14 residues. CDR1 and CDR2 (germline): MNHEY, SVGAGI. CDR3 in amino acids: CASLVGRTLYGYTF. CDR3 sequence (DNA): TGTGCCAGCTTAGTGGGACGGACCCTCTATGGCTACACCTTC.

The V and J genes are TRBV7-9 and TRBJ2-3, with 14 bases lining up with TRBD2. Trimming at V came to 5 bases and at J to 3 bases, leaving 10 bases not matched to a gene. From germline, CDR1 is SEHNR and CDR2 FQNEAQ (reference sequence). CDR3 length: 18 amino acids. The chain's CDR3 is CASSPIMGTSGRTDTQYF. In nucleotides, the CDR3 is TGTGCCAGCAGCCCAATCATGGGGACTAGCGGGAGAACAGATACGCAGTATTTT.

The genes are TRBV28 and TRBJ2-6; a possible D gene is TRBD1 (6 bases). Germline CDR1 is MDHEN and CDR2 is SYDVKM. This CDR3 region has 15 residues. V was cut by 6 bases and J by 1 base, with 10 bases left in between. This CDR3 reads CASRPQGSGANVLTF. CDR3 coding DNA: TGTGCCAGCAGGCCTCAGGGGTCTGGGGCCAACGTCCTGACTTTC.

CDR3 DNA sequence: TGCGCCAGCAGCTTCCGGGACCCCACCTACAATGAGCAGTTCTTC. Its protein is CASSFRDPTYNEQFF. V gene TRBV5-1 combines with J gene TRBJ2-1; perhaps D is TRBD1 or TRBD2 (5 bases each). Looked up from germline, CDR1 is SGHRS and CDR2 is YFSETQ. The V end was cut by 2 bases, the J end by 2 bases, with 11 bases between. This CDR3 is built from 15 residues. Supplemented by reference TRBV5-1 and TRBJ2-1, the full variable domain reads KAGVTQTPRYLIKTRGQQVTLSCSPISGHRSVSWYQQTPGQGLQFLFEYFSETQRNKGNFPGRFSGRQFSNSRSEMNVSTLELGDSALYLCASSFRDPTYNEQFFGPGTRLTVL.

This chain links TRBV21-1 with TRBJ2-7; TRBD1, the D gene given by the table, was not confirmed from the DNA. TRBV21-1 is recorded as a pseudogene. This CDR3 comprises 17 residues. CDR3 protein: CASSRDRGNNPIYEQYF. The CDR3 coding sequence is TGTGCCAGCAGTAGGGACAGGGGAAACAATCCCATTTACGAGCAGTACTTC.

The V and J genes are TRBV5-1 and TRBJ2-3; D not certain. Germline V lookup: CDR1 SGHRS, CDR2 YFSETQ. The CDR3 totals 11 residues. Trimming took 0 bases from V and 5 from J, leaving 1 base between them. CDR3 in amino acids: CASSLVDTQYF. CDR3 in DNA: TGCGCCAGCAGCTTGGTAGATACGCAGTATTTT.

The chain carries TRBV5-1 and TRBJ1-3; D gene unclear. The CDR3 sequence is 15 residues long. Trimming shortened V by 5 bases and J by 1 base, and 13 bases separated the two germline ends. Germline V gene lookup returns CDR1 SGHRS and CDR2 YFSETQ. The CDR3 region has the DNA TGCGCCAGCAGTCCCTCGGTAGTGTCTGGAAACACCATATATTTT. Its protein product is CASSPSVVSGNTIYF.

The J gene is TRBJ2-3, the V gene TRBV9; TRBD1 matches at 10 bases. V shed 4 bases, J shed 3 bases, and the junction held 8 bases outside the gene matches. Germline V gives CDR1 SGDLS, CDR2 YYNGEE. The CDR3 is 16 amino acids. CDR3 protein: CASSPRGQGRTDTQYF. For the CDR3, the DNA is TGTGCCAGCAGCCCCCGGGGACAGGGGAGGACAGATACGCAGTATTTT.

This chain connects TRBV6-5 to TRBJ2-7, with TRBD1 matching over 8 bases. V lost 7 bases, J lost 4 bases, and 6 bases stayed unmatched. The CDR3 runs 13 residues. CDR1 is MNHEY, CDR2 SVGAGI, per germline. The DNA of the CDR3 is TGTGCCAGCACGGGACAGGCGGCGTACGAGCAGTACTTC. Encoded protein: CASTGQAAYEQYF.

CDR3 region: CASSSLTENYGYTF. DNA for the CDR3: TGTGCCAGCAGCTCTCTGACGGAGAACTATGGCTACACCTTC. V and J are TRBV7-9 and TRBJ1-2; D remains ambiguous. The V end was cut by 4 bases, the J end by 2 bases, with 11 bases between. This CDR3 region has 14 residues. Per germline, CDR1 SEHNR and CDR2 FQNEAQ (reference sequence). The entire variable domain, with the rest obtained from reference TRBV7-9 and TRBJ1-2, is as follows: DTGVSQNPRHKITKRGQNVTFRCDPISEHNRLYWYRQTLGQGPEFLTYFQNEAQLEKSRLLSDRFSAERPKGSFSTLEIQRTEQGDSAMYLCASSSLTENYGYTFGSGTRLTVV.

This chain connects TRBV6-6 to TRBJ2-7; tentative D call: TRBD2 (5 bases). This CDR3 is 15 amino acids long. Trimming shortened V by 4 bases and J by 3 bases, and 16 bases separated the two germline ends. Germline V CDR1 and CDR2: MNHNY, SVGAGI (reference sequence). The CDR3 spells CASSSPTIPLYEQYF. CDR3 nucleotides: TGTGCCAGCAGTTCCCCGACTATTCCCCTCTACGAGCAGTACTTC.

The chain couples TRBV11-2 to TRBJ2-3, with 10 bases matching TRBD2. This CDR3 contains 14 residues. Germline V CDR1 and CDR2: SGHAT, FQNNGV. V shed 1 base and J 5 bases; nucleotides not matched to a gene: 0. CDR3 sequence: CASSLGLAGDTQYF. The DNA of the CDR3 is TGTGCCAGCAGCTTAGGACTAGCGGGAGATACGCAGTATTTT.

This rearrangement joins TRBV30 to TRBJ2-1; D gene ambiguous. The CDR3 length is 13 residues. V gave up 4 bases and J gave up 3 bases, with 10 bases separating them. Germline V gives CDR1 GTSNPN, CDR2 SVGIG (reference sequence). The CDR3 nucleotides are TGTGCCTGGATACGCCTACACTACAATGAGCAGTTCTTC. As protein: CAWIRLHYNEQFF.

V usage is TRBV24-1 and J usage is TRBJ2-5; 11 nucleotides agree with TRBD2. J was trimmed by 4 bases and V by 5 bases; bases with no gene match: 8. Germline values: CDR1 KGHDR, CDR2 SFDVKD. CDR3 length: 16 amino acids. The chain's CDR3 is CATSGVLAGVGETQYF. CDR3 nucleotide sequence: TGTGCCACCAGTGGGGTACTAGCGGGAGTGGGAGAGACCCAGTACTTC.

The chain couples TRBV2 to TRBJ1-6; 11 nucleotides agree with TRBD1. Germline V gene lookup returns CDR1 SNHLY and CDR2 FYNNEI. J lost 9 bases, V lost 8 bases, and 3 bases had no gene match. This CDR3 region has 13 residues. This CDR3 is CASGGQGASPLHF. The CDR3 DNA reads TGTGCCAGCGGAGGACAGGGGGCTTCACCCCTCCACTTT. Full variable domain (rest looked up from reference TRBV2 and TRBJ1-6): EPEVTQTPSHQVTQMGQEVILRCVPISNHLYFYWYRQILGQKVEFLVSFYNNEISEKSEIFDDQFSVERPDGSNFTLKIRSTKLEDSAMYFCASGGQGASPLHFGNGTRLTVT.

The genes are TRBV7-2 and TRBJ1-4; D gene ambiguous. The CDR3 runs to 13 residues. The germline CDR1 and CDR2 sequences are SGHTA and FQGNSA. V was cut by 6 bases and J by 6 bases, with 11 bases left in between. The CDR3 coding sequence is TGTGCCAGCAGGCCGCCGGGTCATGAAAAACTGTTTTTT. Protein: CASRPPGHEKLFF.

The rearrangement joins TRBV28 to TRBJ1-1; tentatively, D is TRBD1 (6 bases). Trimming removed 4 bases at V and 1 base at J, with 13 bases between. This CDR3 has 15 amino acids. Germline CDR1 reads MDHEN; CDR2 reads SYDVKM. In DNA form, the CDR3 reads TGTGCCAGCAGTTCCCTACTGACAGGGAACACTGAAGCTTTCTTT. This sequence encodes CASSSLLTGNTEAFF.

The rearrangement uses TRBV28 and TRBJ2-2; the D gene is possibly TRBD2 (5 bases). The CDR3 covers 16 residues. V was trimmed by 4 bases and J by 3 bases, leaving 15 bases between them. The germline V gene encodes CDR1 MDHEN and CDR2 SYDVKM. CDR3 bases: TGTGCCAGCAGTTCCCGGACTCCCCGCGACACCGGGGAGCTGTTTTTT. Its protein product is CASSSRTPRDTGELFF.

V gene TRBV6-5 combines with J gene TRBJ1-4; D unclear. Per the germline V gene, CDR1 is MNHEY and CDR2 is SVGAGI. V lost 5 bases, J lost 5 bases, and 12 bases lay in between. The CDR3 loop spans 14 amino acids. The CDR3 reads CASSPEGKNEKLFF. In nucleotides, the CDR3 is TGTGCCAGCAGTCCCGAGGGCAAAAATGAAAAACTGTTTTTT.

This chain uses TRBV10-3 with TRBJ1-3, with TRBD1 as a possible D gene (6 bases). Trimming removed 4 bases from V and 0 bases from J, with 16 bases in between. Germline CDR1 and CDR2: ENHRY and SYGVKD. This CDR3 region has 17 residues. This CDR3 reads CAISAGARQLSGNTIYF. DNA of the CDR3: TGTGCCATCAGTGCAGGGGCCCGCCAACTCTCTGGAAACACCATATATTTT.

The rearrangement links TRBV5-4 to TRBJ1-1; D gene uncertain. Germline V gives CDR1 SGHNT, CDR2 YYREEE (reference sequence). Trimming cost V 6 bases and J 0 bases, with 9 bases left between them. This CDR3 has 13 residues. The CDR3 sequence: CASKAKVNTEAFF. CDR3 sequence (DNA): TGTGCCAGCAAAGCGAAGGTGAACACTGAAGCTTTCTTT.

This chain links TRBV3-1 (or the pseudogene TRBV3-2) with TRBJ1-2; 7 bases match TRBD1. CDR1 is LGHDT, CDR2 YNNKEL, per germline (reference sequence). V dropped 6 bases and J dropped 5; count of bases not matched to a gene: 9. The CDR3 covers 14 residues. CDR3: CASRNNQGDYGYTF. The CDR3 DNA sequence: TGTGCCAGCAGGAACAATCAGGGGGATTATGGCTACACCTTC.

The chain couples TRBV27 to TRBJ1-2, with D unresolved. V lost 1 base and J 3 bases, leaving 6 bases between the germline ends. The CDR3 is 13 amino acids. The germline CDR1 and CDR2 sequences are MNHEY and SMNVEV (reference sequence). DNA of the CDR3: TGTGCCAGCAGTTTATTTGGCGACTATGGCTACACCTTC. Its protein product is CASSLFGDYGYTF.

The J gene is TRBJ2-7, the V gene TRBV6-5; D possibly uses TRBD1 or TRBD2 (5 bases each). The length of the CDR3 is 15 residues. The V gene lost 7 bases and the J gene lost 1 base, with 17 bases spanning the gap. Germline V gene lookup returns CDR1 MNHEY and CDR2 SVGAGI. CDR3 in DNA: TGTGCCAGCACTAAGACAGCCGGGGCGTCCTACGAGCAGTACTTC. Translated: CASTKTAGASYEQYF.

The chain uses TRBV30 and TRBJ2-2; 11 bases are a match to TRBD2. With V trimmed by 5 bases and J by 5 bases, 7 bases remained unmatched. This CDR3 region has 15 residues. Germline values: CDR1 GTSNPN, CDR2 SVGIG (reference sequence). This CDR3 reads CAWDYSGRGTGELFF. DNA for the CDR3: TGTGCCTGGGACTATAGCGGGAGGGGAACCGGGGAGCTGTTTTTT. The full variable domain, in which reference TRBV30 and TRBJ2-2 provide the parts outside the CDR3, is SQTIHQWPATLVQPVGSPLSLECTVEGTSNPNLYWYRQAAGRGLQLLFYSVGIGQISSEVPQNLSASRPQDRQFILSSKKLLLSDSGFYLCAWDYSGRGTGELFFGEGSRLTVL.